This passage covers 31 T cell receptor beta chains from one sample sequenced in a study of response to subunit inactivated influenza vaccine. TCRdb called the RT-PCR reads again in MiXCR, with one record for every CDR3 protein. The sample contains hundreds of thousands of distinct CDR3 sequences, 15% to 18% of which appear only once. The material sequenced was PBMCs from blood, taken about 13 days after vaccination. Every receptor here comes from a middle-aged man who received an inactivated influenza vaccine.

The V and J genes are TRBV12-3 or TRBV12-4 and TRBJ2-5, with 8 bases that match TRBD2. The CDR3 extends over 15 amino acids. The V gene end was trimmed by 6 bases and the J gene end by 0 bases; junction bases not matched to a gene: 6. The CDR3 region is CASRGTSGYQETQYF. The DNA for the CDR3 is TGTGCCAGCAGGGGCACTAGCGGCTACCAAGAGACCCAGTACTTC.

There are a few counts of this clonotype. The chain links TRBV3-1 to TRBJ2-5, with D unclear. This CDR3 spans 14 amino acids. In germline, CDR1 is LGHDT, CDR2 YNNKEL (reference sequence). V lost 1 base to trimming and J lost 9 bases, with 15 bases between them. CDR3 in DNA: TGTGCCAGCAGCCAAGTCGGCGATATTATGTCCCAGTACTTC. Amino acid sequence: CASSQVGDIMSQYF.

V usage is TRBV20-1 and J usage is TRBJ1-4; no firm D call. The V end lost 3 bases, the J end lost 8 bases, and 13 bases lay between the germline ends. The CDR3 loop spans 13 amino acids. Germline lookup yields CDR1 DFQATT and CDR2 SNEGSKA (reference sequence). CDR3 coding DNA: TGCAGTGCTAGGCACAGAGAAAAGGAAAAACTGTTTTTT. It specifies CSARHREKEKLFF.

There are a few counts of this clonotype. The chain uses TRBV15 and TRBJ2-1; 10 nucleotides line up with TRBD2. The trim removed 4 bases at V and 3 bases at J, leaving 3 bases unmatched. The CDR3 totals 15 residues. Germline CDR1 and CDR2: LNHNV and YYDKDF (reference sequence). The CDR3 region is CATSKKREGYNEQFF. The CDR3 coding sequence is TGTGCCACCAGCAAGAAGCGGGAGGGCTACAATGAGCAGTTCTTC.

This clonotype occurred a few times. This sequence joins TRBV29-1 and TRBJ1-2, with unresolved D. The CDR3 length is 13 residues. V lost 4 bases, J lost 8 bases, and 17 bases lay in between. Germline V gives CDR1 SQVTM, CDR2 ANQGSEA. The CDR3: CSVAGGSRMGYTF. CDR3 DNA: TGCAGCGTTGCTGGCGGGTCTCGAATGGGCTACACCTTC.

The chain joins TRBV4-1 to TRBJ1-3; no clear D gene. V lost 1 base, J lost 0 bases, and 13 bases lay in between. CDR3 length: 17 amino acids. Germline V CDR1 and CDR2: MGHRA, YSYEKL. CDR3 bases: TGCGCCAGCAGCCAAGTGTTGACGGAGAGCTCTGGAAACACCATATATTTT. Its translation: CASSQVLTESSGNTIYF.

The chain recombines TRBV12-5 with TRBJ1-1; D not resolved. The germline V gene encodes CDR1 LGHNT and CDR2 FRNRAP. CDR3 length: 11 residues. Trimming stripped 6 bases from V and 3 bases from J, with 5 bases between. As DNA, the CDR3 is TGTGCTAGTGGCTCCGACACTGAAGCTTTCTTT. It is translated as CASGSDTEAFF.

The chain combines TRBV20-1 with TRBJ2-7; no reliable D call. Deletions cut 3 bases from V and 1 base from J, with 13 bases between. CDR3 length: 14 amino acids. Germline loops: CDR1 DFQATT, CDR2 SNEGSKA (reference sequence). In nucleotides, the CDR3 is TGCAGTGCTAGGGATCGCGGAAGTTCCTACGAGCAGTACTTC. Its protein is CSARDRGSSYEQYF.

This clonotype appeared many times. The rearrangement uses TRBV3-1 and TRBJ2-6; TRBD1 is a possible D gene (5 bases). V lost 5 bases to trimming and J lost 0 bases, with 14 bases between them. Germline V gene lookup returns CDR1 LGHDT and CDR2 YNNKEL (reference sequence). The CDR3 totals 17 residues. The CDR3 here is CASSARAYSSGANVLTF. DNA for the CDR3: TGTGCCAGCAGCGCCAGGGCCTACTCCTCTGGGGCCAACGTCCTGACTTTC.

This clonotype was seen ten or more times. The V call is TRBV15, the J call TRBJ2-7, with no clear D. Looked up from germline, CDR1 is LNHNV and CDR2 is YYDKDF (reference sequence). CDR3 length equals 13 residues. Trimming left V 5 bases short and J 5 bases short, with 13 bases between. Here the CDR3 reads CATSPQPGNEQYF. CDR3 coding DNA: TGTGCCACCAGCCCACAACCGGGTAACGAGCAGTACTTC.

This clonotype appeared many times. The chain uses TRBV7-9 and TRBJ2-6; D ambiguous. CDR1 is SEHNR and CDR2 is FQNEAQ in the germline V gene (reference sequence). Trimming cost V 0 bases and J 1 base, with 4 bases left between them. The CDR3 sequence is 15 residues long. CDR3 residues: CASSLARSGANVLTF. CDR3 coding DNA: TGTGCCAGCAGCTTAGCAAGGTCTGGGGCCAACGTCCTGACTTTC.

The chain couples TRBV19 to TRBJ2-1, with 10 bases lining up with TRBD2. The CDR3 sequence is 16 residues long. J was trimmed by 8 bases and V by 1 base; bases with no gene match: 8. Germline CDR1 and CDR2: LNHDA and SQIVND (reference sequence). The CDR3 DNA sequence: TGTGCCAGTAGTATAGGGCTAGCGGGAGTCCCCGATGAGCAGTTCTTC. This translates into CASSIGLAGVPDEQFF. Combining the CDR3 with reference TRBV19 and TRBJ2-1 gives the whole variable domain DGGITQSPKYLFRKEGQNVTLSCEQNLNHDAMYWYRQDPGQGLRLIYYSQIVNDFQKGDIAEGYSVSREKKESFPLTVTSAQKNPTAFYLCASSIGLAGVPDEQFFGPGTRLTVL.

This clonotype has just a few counts. The chain recombines TRBV4-3 with TRBJ2-7; no definite D call. The CDR3 contains 14 residues. V was pared by 0 bases and J by 6 bases, with 12 bases between. Per germline, CDR1 LGHNA and CDR2 YSLEER. The chain's CDR3 is CASSQDIWVGEQYF. The CDR3 DNA reads TGCGCCAGCAGCCAAGATATCTGGGTGGGCGAGCAGTACTTC.

The chain joins TRBV6-5 to TRBJ2-1; TRBD1 matches 11 bases. The germline gives CDR1 MNHEY, CDR2 SVGAGI. V gave up 2 bases and J gave up 6 bases; unmatched junction bases: 6. This CDR3 comprises 16 residues. The CDR3 loop reads CASSYRTGGGGNEQFF. CDR3 in DNA: TGTGCCAGCAGTTACAGGACAGGGGGCGGGGGCAATGAGCAGTTCTTC.

The rearrangement links TRBV11-2 to TRBJ2-1, with 10 bases fitting TRBD2. After removal of 3 bases from V and 10 bases from J, the junction contained 9 bases not matched to a gene. Germline assignment: CDR1 SGHAT and CDR2 FQNNGV. The CDR3 extends over 15 amino acids. The CDR3 region is CASSFLLAGTTEQFF. For the CDR3, the DNA is TGTGCCAGCAGCTTTTTACTAGCGGGGACTACCGAGCAGTTCTTC.

The chain joins TRBV6-1 to TRBJ1-2; 7 bases align to TRBD1. Unmatched junction bases numbered 5, after V lost 4 bases and J lost 3 bases. Germline CDR1 MNHNS, CDR2 SASEGT. This CDR3 is 14 amino acids long. In nucleotides, the CDR3 is TGTGCCAGCAGTGGACAGGGAGGGGACTATGGCTACACCTTC. This translates into CASSGQGGDYGYTF.

Comment on this clonotype: A read error is likely, as this CDR3 ends without the conserved phenylalanine or tryptophan. The chain carries TRBV28 and TRBJ1-5, with D hard to call. This CDR3 is 14 amino acids long. CDR1 MDHEN and CDR2 SYDVKM come from the germline V gene. Trimming took 6 bases from V and 6 from J, leaving 15 bases between them. The CDR3: CASSRTTWSQPQHL. The CDR3 region has the DNA TGTGCCAGCAGCCGCACAACCTGGAGTCAGCCCCAGCATCTT.

The CDR3 bases are TGTGCCACCAGTGAGCATGCCGGGACAGCGAGCGTGGTGTATTTT. As protein: CATSEHAGTASVVYF. The V and J genes are TRBV24-1 and TRBJ2-3; TRBD1 matches 7 bases. CDR3 size: 15 residues. Germline assignment: CDR1 KGHDR and CDR2 SFDVKD. V dropped 4 bases and J dropped 14; count of bases not matched to a gene: 17.

This clonotype was counted a few times. The chain is built from TRBV9 and TRBJ2-7; perhaps TRBD2 as D (6 bases). The V gene lost 0 bases and the J gene lost 5 bases, with 9 bases spanning the gap. The CDR3 spans 13 residues. Germline CDR1 SGDLS, CDR2 YYNGEE. CDR3 sequence (DNA): TGTGCCAGCAGCGTAGGGGGACTGGACGAGCAGTACTTC. It is translated as CASSVGGLDEQYF.

CDR3 protein: CASSTGLAASSYNEQFF. DNA for the CDR3: TGTGCCAGCAGCACGGGACTAGCGGCTAGCTCCTACAATGAGCAGTTCTTC. This sequence joins TRBV28 and TRBJ2-1, with 11 positions matching TRBD2. CDR1 and CDR2 (germline): MDHEN, SYDVKM. The CDR3 is 17 amino acids. Trimming cost V 6 bases and J 0 bases; bases outside gene matches: 7.

This clonotype was found a few times. The chain carries TRBV11-2 and TRBJ1-1; no reliable D call. The germline gives CDR1 SGHAT, CDR2 FQNNGV. The CDR3 loop spans 14 amino acids. V was shortened by 7 bases and J by 4 bases, with 16 bases between the two germline ends. CDR3 in amino acids: CASKIADMGTEAFF. CDR3 bases: TGTGCCAGCAAAATCGCCGATATGGGCACTGAAGCTTTCTTT.

This chain joins TRBV9 and TRBJ2-3, with D tentatively TRBD2 (6 bases). Germline V lookup: CDR1 SGDLS, CDR2 YYNGEE. This CDR3 has 14 amino acids. V lost 3 bases to trimming and J lost 2 bases, with 10 bases between them. The CDR3 DNA is TGTGCCAGCAGCGCCGCGGGGTTCACAGATACGCAGTATTTT. Translated: CASSAAGFTDTQYF.

The chain uses TRBV4-2 and TRBJ1-2, with 12 bases matching TRBD1. The CDR3 runs to 18 residues. Trimming removed 0 bases from V and 4 bases from J; junction bases left unmatched: 9. Per the germline V gene, CDR1 is LGHNA and CDR2 is YNFKEQ. The CDR3 here is CASSQEDTGTGGVYGYTF. CDR3 DNA: TGTGCCAGCAGCCAAGAAGACACCGGGACAGGGGGCGTCTATGGCTACACCTTC.

The V call is TRBV4-3, the J call TRBJ2-6, with 7 bases matching TRBD1. The CDR3 sequence is 17 residues long. V shed 3 bases, J shed 0 bases, and the junction held 5 bases outside the gene matches. Looked up from germline, CDR1 is LGHNA and CDR2 is YSLEER. The CDR3 reads CASSQRTGDSGANVLTF. CDR3 sequence (DNA): TGCGCCAGCAGCCAGAGAACAGGGGACTCTGGGGCCAACGTCCTGACTTTC.

The chain links TRBV7-8 to TRBJ1-4; D possibly corresponds to TRBD1 (6 bases). There are 17 residues in the CDR3. Trimming took off 2 bases at V and 5 bases at J, with 18 bases between the two ends. Germline V gene data show CDR1 as SGHVS and CDR2 as FQNEAQ. CDR3 bases: TGTGCCAGCAGCTTACGGGCAGGGGCCAAAGTAAATGAAAAACTGTTTTTT. Protein: CASSLRAGAKVNEKLFF.

This clonotype was seen only a few times. The chain couples TRBV6-5 to TRBJ2-3; no firm D call. This CDR3 region has 15 residues. The germline V gene encodes CDR1 MNHEY and CDR2 SVGAGI. V lost 0 bases to trimming and J lost 5 bases, with 12 bases between them. The CDR3 sequence is CASSYSQVGLDTQYF. The CDR3 nucleotides are TGTGCCAGCAGTTACTCTCAAGTCGGGTTAGATACGCAGTATTTT.

The CDR3 coding sequence is TGTGCCAGCAGCGAAAAGGGCGACTGGAGCTCCTACAATGAGCAGTTCTTC. It encodes CASSEKGDWSSYNEQFF. V and J are TRBV14 and TRBJ2-1; no definite D call. From germline, CDR1 is SGHDN and CDR2 FVKESK. Trimming removed 5 bases at V and 0 bases at J, with 17 bases between. The CDR3 is 17 residues long.

A few counts support this clonotype. V usage is TRBV27 and J usage is TRBJ2-5, with TRBD2 identical over 8 bases. The CDR3 length is 15 residues. J lost 5 bases, V lost 2 bases, and 7 bases had no gene match. Germline CDR1 is MNHEY and CDR2 is SMNVEV (reference sequence). CDR3 protein: CASSLAGGRLETQYF. In nucleotides, the CDR3 is TGTGCCAGCAGTTTAGCGGGGGGCAGGTTGGAGACCCAGTACTTC.

This rearrangement joins TRBV19 to TRBJ2-6, with 7 bases lining up with TRBD1. Unmatched junction bases numbered 10, after V lost 5 bases and J lost 0 bases. In germline, CDR1 is LNHDA, CDR2 SQIVND (reference sequence). There are 18 residues in the CDR3. DNA of the CDR3: TGTGCCAGTAGTGGCTACAGGGGTCCTTTCTCTGGGGCCAACGTCCTGACTTTC. This codes for CASSGYRGPFSGANVLTF.

This clonotype has a handful of counts. The J gene is TRBJ1-5, the V gene TRBV12-3 or TRBV12-4, with D possibly TRBD1 on 6 matching bases. With 5 bases removed from V and 9 bases from J, the gap between germline ends came to 14 bases. CDR3 size: 13 residues. This CDR3 reads CASSQTGLGPQHF. Written as DNA, the CDR3 is TGTGCCAGCAGTCAAACAGGGTTAGGGCCCCAGCATTTT.

This clonotype appeared a few times. The chain is built from TRBV20-1 and TRBJ2-7; a possible D gene is TRBD1 (6 bases). The CDR3 has 13 amino acids. V was trimmed by 2 bases and J by 4 bases, leaving 12 bases between them. Germline values: CDR1 DFQATT, CDR2 SNEGSKA (reference sequence). The CDR3 here is CSARLPGEYEQYF. CDR3 bases: TGCAGTGCTAGACTACCAGGGGAGTACGAGCAGTACTTC.